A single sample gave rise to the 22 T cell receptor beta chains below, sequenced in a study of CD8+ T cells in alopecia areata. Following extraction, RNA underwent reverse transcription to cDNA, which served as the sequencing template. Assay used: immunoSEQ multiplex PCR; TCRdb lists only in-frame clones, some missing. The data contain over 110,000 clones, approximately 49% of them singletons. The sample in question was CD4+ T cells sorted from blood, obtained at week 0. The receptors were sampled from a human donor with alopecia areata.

CDR3 region: CASSLAALIYEQYF. The CDR3 DNA sequence: TGTGCCAGCAGCTTAGCGGCGCTTATCTACGAGCAGTACTTC. The gene calls are TRBV7-2 and TRBJ2-7, with unresolved D. Trimming took 0 bases from V and 3 from J, leaving 9 bases between them. CDR1 SGHTA and CDR2 FQGNSA come from the germline V gene. The CDR3 extends over 14 amino acids.

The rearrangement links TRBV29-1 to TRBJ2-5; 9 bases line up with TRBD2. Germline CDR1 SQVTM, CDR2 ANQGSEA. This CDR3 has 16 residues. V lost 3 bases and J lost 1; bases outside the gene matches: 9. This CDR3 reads CSVERGLAGIQETQYF. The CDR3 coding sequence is TGCAGCGTTGAGAGGGGGCTAGCGGGGATCCAAGAGACCCAGTACTTC.

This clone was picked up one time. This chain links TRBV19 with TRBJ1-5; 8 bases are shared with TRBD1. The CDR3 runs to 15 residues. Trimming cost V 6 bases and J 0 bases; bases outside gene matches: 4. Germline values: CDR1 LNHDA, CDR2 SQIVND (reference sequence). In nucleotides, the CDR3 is TGTGCCAGTAGCCAGGGGGCTAATAGCAATCAGCCCCAGCATTTT. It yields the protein CASSQGANSNQPQHF.

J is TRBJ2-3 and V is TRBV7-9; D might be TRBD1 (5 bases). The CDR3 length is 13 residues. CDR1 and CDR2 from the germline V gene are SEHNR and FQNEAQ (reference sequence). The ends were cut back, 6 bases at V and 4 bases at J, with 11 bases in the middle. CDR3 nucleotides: TGTGCCAGCAGTCAGTGGGGCCCAGATACGCAGTATTTT. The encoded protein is CASSQWGPDTQYF.

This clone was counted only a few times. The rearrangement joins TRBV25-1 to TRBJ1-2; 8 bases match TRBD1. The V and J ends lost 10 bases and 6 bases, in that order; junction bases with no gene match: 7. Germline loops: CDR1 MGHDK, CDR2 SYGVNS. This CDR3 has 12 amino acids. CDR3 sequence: CATSNRGNGYTF. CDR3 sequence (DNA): TGTGCCACCTCGAACAGGGGGAATGGCTACACCTTC.

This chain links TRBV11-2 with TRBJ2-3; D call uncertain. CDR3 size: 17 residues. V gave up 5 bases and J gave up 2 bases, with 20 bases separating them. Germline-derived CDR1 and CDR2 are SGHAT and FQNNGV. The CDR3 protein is CASSAPRPGRPTDTQYF. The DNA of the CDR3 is TGTGCCAGCAGCGCCCCGCGTCCGGGTCGTCCCACAGATACGCAGTATTTT.

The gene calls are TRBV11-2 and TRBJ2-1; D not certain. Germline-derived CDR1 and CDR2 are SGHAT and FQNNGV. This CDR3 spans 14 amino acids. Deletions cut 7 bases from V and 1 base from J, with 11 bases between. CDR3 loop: CASTPARSYNEQFF. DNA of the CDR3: TGTGCCAGCACCCCTGCGAGGTCCTACAATGAGCAGTTCTTC.

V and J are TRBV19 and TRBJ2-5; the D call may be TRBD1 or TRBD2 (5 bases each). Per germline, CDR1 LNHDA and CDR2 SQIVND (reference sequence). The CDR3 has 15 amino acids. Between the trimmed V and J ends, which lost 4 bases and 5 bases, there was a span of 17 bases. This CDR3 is CASSNSWSGRETQYF. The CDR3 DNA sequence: TGTGCCAGTAGTAACTCCTGGTCGGGGCGTGAGACCCAGTACTTC.

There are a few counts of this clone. The CDR3 DNA sequence: TGCGCCACCGCCGACTGGAACAATGAGCAGTTCTTC. Translation: CATADWNNEQFF. This rearrangement joins TRBV5-1 to TRBJ2-1; no clear D gene. CDR3 size: 12 residues. From germline, CDR1 is SGHRS and CDR2 YFSETQ. The V gene lost 9 bases and the J gene lost 5 bases, with 12 bases spanning the gap.

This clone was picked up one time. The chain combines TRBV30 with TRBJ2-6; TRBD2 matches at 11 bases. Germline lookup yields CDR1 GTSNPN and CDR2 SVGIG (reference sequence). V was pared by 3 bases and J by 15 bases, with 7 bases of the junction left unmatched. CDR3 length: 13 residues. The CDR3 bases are TGTGCCTGGAGGCGACTAGCGGGATTCGACCTGACTTTC. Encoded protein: CAWRRLAGFDLTF.

In DNA form, the CDR3 reads TGTGCCAGCAGCTTCGGGGACTCAAACACCGGGGAGCTGTTTTTT. Its protein is CASSFGDSNTGELFF. This chain links TRBV7-2 with TRBJ2-2, with D possibly being TRBD2 (6 bases). CDR3 length: 15 amino acids. Deletions cut 3 bases from V and 2 bases from J, with 10 bases between. CDR1 is SGHTA and CDR2 is FQGNSA in the germline V gene. The entire variable domain, with the rest obtained from reference TRBV7-2 and TRBJ2-2, is as follows: GAGVSQSPSNKVTEKGKDVELRCDPISGHTALYWYRQSLGQGLEFLIYFQGNSAPDKSGLPSDRFSAERTGGSVSTLTIQRTQQEDSAVYLCASSFGDSNTGELFFGEGSRLTVL.

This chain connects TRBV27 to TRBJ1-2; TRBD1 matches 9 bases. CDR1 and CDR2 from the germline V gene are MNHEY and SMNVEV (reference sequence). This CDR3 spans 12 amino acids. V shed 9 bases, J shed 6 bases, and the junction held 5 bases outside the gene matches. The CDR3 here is CASRQGVNGYTF. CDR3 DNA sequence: TGTGCCAGTCGACAGGGGGTAAATGGCTACACCTTC.

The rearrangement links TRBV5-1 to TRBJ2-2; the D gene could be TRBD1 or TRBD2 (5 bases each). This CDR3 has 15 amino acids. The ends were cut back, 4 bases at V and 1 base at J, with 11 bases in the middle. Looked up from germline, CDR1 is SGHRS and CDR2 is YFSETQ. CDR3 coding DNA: TGCGCCAGCAGCCAAGAGGGACGGAACACCGGGGAGCTGTTTTTT. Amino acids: CASSQEGRNTGELFF.

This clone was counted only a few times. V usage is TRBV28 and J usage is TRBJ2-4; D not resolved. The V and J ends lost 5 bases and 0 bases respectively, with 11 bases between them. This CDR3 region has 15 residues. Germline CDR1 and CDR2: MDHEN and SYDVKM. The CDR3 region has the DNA TGTGCCAGCAGTCCTACACGGGCAGCCAAAAACATTCAGTACTTC. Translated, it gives CASSPTRAAKNIQYF.

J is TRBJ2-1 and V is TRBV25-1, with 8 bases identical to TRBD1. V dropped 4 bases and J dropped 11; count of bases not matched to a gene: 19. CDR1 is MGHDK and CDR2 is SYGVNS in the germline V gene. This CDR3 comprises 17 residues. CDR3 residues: CASSGHLGQGAADQQFF. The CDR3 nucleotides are TGTGCCAGCAGTGGACACCTAGGACAGGGCGCGGCGGATCAGCAGTTCTTC.

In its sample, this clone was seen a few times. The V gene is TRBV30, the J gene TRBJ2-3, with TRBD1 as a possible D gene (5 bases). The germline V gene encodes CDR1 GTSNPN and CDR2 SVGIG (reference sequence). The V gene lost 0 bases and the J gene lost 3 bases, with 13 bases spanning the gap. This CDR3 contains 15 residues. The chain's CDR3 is CAWSVRQGVTDTQYF. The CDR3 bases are TGTGCCTGGAGTGTACGACAAGGGGTTACAGATACGCAGTATTTT.

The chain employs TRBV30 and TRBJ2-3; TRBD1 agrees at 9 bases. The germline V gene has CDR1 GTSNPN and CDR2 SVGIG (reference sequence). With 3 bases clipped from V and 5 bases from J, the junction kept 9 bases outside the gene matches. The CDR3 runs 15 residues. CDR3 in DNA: TGTGCCTGGAGCGAGGACAGGGGTGTTAAAGATACGCAGTATTTT. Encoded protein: CAWSEDRGVKDTQYF.

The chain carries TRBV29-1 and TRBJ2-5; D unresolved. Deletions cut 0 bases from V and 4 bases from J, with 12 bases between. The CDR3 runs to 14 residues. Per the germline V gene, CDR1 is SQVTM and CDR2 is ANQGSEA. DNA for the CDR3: TGCAGCGTTGAAGAATCTTCCGGCGCAGAGACCCAGTACTTC. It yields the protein CSVEESSGAETQYF.

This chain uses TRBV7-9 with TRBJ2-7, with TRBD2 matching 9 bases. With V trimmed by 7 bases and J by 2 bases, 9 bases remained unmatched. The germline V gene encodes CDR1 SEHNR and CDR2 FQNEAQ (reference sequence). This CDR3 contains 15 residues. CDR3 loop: CASTNLAGLTYEQYF. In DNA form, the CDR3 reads TGTGCCAGCACCAATCTAGCGGGATTAACCTACGAGCAGTACTTC.

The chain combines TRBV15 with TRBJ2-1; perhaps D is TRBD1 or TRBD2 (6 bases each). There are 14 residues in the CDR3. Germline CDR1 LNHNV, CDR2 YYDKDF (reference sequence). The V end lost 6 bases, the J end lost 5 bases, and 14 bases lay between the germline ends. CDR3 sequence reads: CATRQGGGNNEQFF. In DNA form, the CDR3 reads TGTGCCACCAGACAGGGAGGAGGGAACAATGAGCAGTTCTTC.

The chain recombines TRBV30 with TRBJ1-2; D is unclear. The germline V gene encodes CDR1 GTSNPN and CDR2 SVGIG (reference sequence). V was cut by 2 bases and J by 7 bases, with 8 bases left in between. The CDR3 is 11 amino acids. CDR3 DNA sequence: TGTGCCTGGAGTCAGGACGGTGGCTACACCTTC. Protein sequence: CAWSQDGGYTF.

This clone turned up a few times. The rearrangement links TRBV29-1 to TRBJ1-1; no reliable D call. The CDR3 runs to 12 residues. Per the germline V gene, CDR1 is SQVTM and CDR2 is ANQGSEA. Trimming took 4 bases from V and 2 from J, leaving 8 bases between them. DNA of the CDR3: TGCAGCGTTGCCTTACGAAACACTGAAGCTTTCTTT. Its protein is CSVALRNTEAFF.